This passage covers 22 T cell receptor beta chains from one sample sequenced in a study of blood T cell repertoires in COVID-19. Assay used: immunoSEQ multiplex PCR; TCRdb lists only in-frame clones, some missing. This repertoire shows tens of thousands of clones, roughly 83% found once; its top ten account for roughly 5%. Sequencing was carried out using peripheral blood. These receptor sequences come from a human donor in a cohort sampled during active COVID-19.

This clone appeared a single time. The chain joins TRBV6-5 to TRBJ2-3, with a possible D match to TRBD1 (6 bases). The germline V and J ends were trimmed by 6 bases and 6 bases, with 13 bases remaining between them. From germline, CDR1 is MNHEY and CDR2 SVGAGI. CDR3 length equals 13 residues. The chain's CDR3 is CASRRDNSDTQYF. The CDR3 DNA sequence: TGTGCCAGCAGGAGGGACAATTCGGATACGCAGTATTTT.

The rearrangement uses TRBV11-2 and TRBJ1-1; D unresolved. Trimming left V 4 bases short and J 0 bases short, with 6 bases between. CDR1 SGHAT and CDR2 FQNNGV come from the germline V gene. The CDR3 covers 13 residues. Here the CDR3 reads CASSSQMNTEAFF. The CDR3 bases are TGTGCCAGCAGCTCACAAATGAACACTGAAGCTTTCTTT. Looking up the rest from reference TRBV11-2 and TRBJ1-1 gives the full variable domain: EAGVAQSPRYKIIEKRQSVAFWCNPISGHATLYWYQQILGQGPKLLIQFQNNGVVDDSQLPKDRFSAERLKGVDSTLKIQPAKLEDSAVYLCASSSQMNTEAFFGQGTRLTVV.

The chain is built from TRBV28 and TRBJ1-2, with unresolved D. Germline V gene sequence: CDR1 MDHEN, CDR2 SYDVKM. Trimming took off 2 bases at V and 5 bases at J, with 15 bases between the two ends. The CDR3 length is 15 residues. The CDR3 bases are TGTGCCAGCAGTTTACGACATCGGGAAACGTATGGCTACACCTTC. Its protein is CASSLRHRETYGYTF.

This chain uses TRBV24-1 with TRBJ2-1; 8 bases align to TRBD1. Germline V gene sequence: CDR1 KGHDR, CDR2 SFDVKD. This CDR3 is built from 16 residues. The J segment lost 3 bases and the V segment lost 4 bases, leaving 7 bases of the junction unmatched. The CDR3 protein is CATSDPDRGNYNEQFF. DNA of the CDR3: TGTGCCACCAGTGACCCTGACAGGGGTAACTACAATGAGCAGTTCTTC.

The chain has TRBV5-1 and TRBJ2-7, with 12 bases fitting TRBD1. The CDR3 contains 15 residues. J gave up 6 bases and V 6 bases, and 10 bases lay outside the gene matches. Germline lookup yields CDR1 SGHRS and CDR2 YFSETQ. CDR3 sequence reads: CASTPGGQGAIEQYF. CDR3 in DNA: TGCGCCAGCACACCAGGGGGACAGGGGGCGATCGAGCAGTACTTC.

CDR3 loop: CASSLARDNEQFF. The CDR3, as DNA: TGTGCCAGCAGCTTAGCCAGGGACAATGAGCAGTTCTTC. The chain combines TRBV7-2 with TRBJ2-1, with D tentatively TRBD1 (5 bases). Trimming shortened V by 0 bases and J by 5 bases, and 5 bases separated the two germline ends. CDR3 size: 13 residues. In germline, CDR1 is SGHTA, CDR2 FQGNSA.

The chain couples TRBV11-2 to TRBJ2-1; D remains unclear. Germline V lookup: CDR1 SGHAT, CDR2 FQNNGV. This CDR3 contains 13 residues. V shed 3 bases and J shed 4 bases, with 7 bases lying between them. CDR3 nucleotides: TGTGCCAGCAGCTTGAGGTGGTACAATGAGCAGTTCTTC. Residues: CASSLRWYNEQFF.

J is TRBJ2-7 and V is TRBV7-8; TRBD2 aligns across 8 bases. After removal of 1 base from V and 2 bases from J, the junction contained 4 bases not matched to a gene. This CDR3 is built from 15 residues. Germline V gene lookup returns CDR1 SGHVS and CDR2 FQNEAQ. The CDR3 coding sequence is TGTGCCAGCAGCTTAGGGACTAGCCGTACCTACGAGCAGTACTTC. It is translated as CASSLGTSRTYEQYF. The full variable domain, completed using reference TRBV7-8 and TRBJ2-7, is GAGVSQSPRYKVAKRGQDVALRCDPISGHVSLFWYQQALGQGPEFLTYFQNEAQLDKSGLPSDRFFAERPEGSVSTLKIQRTQQEDSAVYLCASSLGTSRTYEQYFGPGTRLTVT.

CDR3 DNA: TGTGCCAGCAGCCAATTTATAATGTCCACGGGAAACACCGGGGAGCTGTTTTTT. The encoded protein is CASSQFIMSTGNTGELFF. The chain has TRBV4-2 and TRBJ2-2, with a weak D call TRBD2 (5 bases). The length of the CDR3 is 18 residues. Germline V gene sequence: CDR1 LGHNA, CDR2 YNFKEQ. Between the trimmed V and J ends, which lost 2 bases and 2 bases, there was a span of 18 bases.

This chain links TRBV12-5 with TRBJ2-7; the D gene is possibly TRBD2 (6 bases). The V gene lost 6 bases and the J gene lost 1 base, with 13 bases spanning the gap. The CDR3 loop spans 14 amino acids. The V gene's germline CDR1 is LGHNT and CDR2 FRNRAP. DNA for the CDR3: TGTGCTAGTGGCGCCGGGAGCCAGTCCTACGAGCAGTACTTC. It is translated as CASGAGSQSYEQYF.

This clone has just a few counts. The genes are TRBV5-1 and TRBJ1-1; TRBD1 agrees at 10 bases. The CDR3 is made up of 12 amino acids. Trimming cost V 4 bases and J 7 bases; bases outside gene matches: 1. The germline CDR1 and CDR2 sequences are SGHRS and YFSETQ. As DNA, the CDR3 is TGCGCCAGCAGCGGACAGGGGGTTGAAGCTTTCTTT. It encodes CASSGQGVEAFF.

This clone occurred once. V is TRBV10-1 and J is TRBJ2-1; maybe TRBD2 (5 bases). Trimming pared 3 bases from V and 9 bases from J, leaving 12 bases between. The CDR3 consists of 13 residues. CDR1 is WNHNN and CDR2 is SYGVQD in the germline V gene (reference sequence). CDR3 nucleotide sequence: TGCGCCAGCAGTGATAGGCCCGCGGGTGAGCAGTTCTTC. Its protein product is CASSDRPAGEQFF.

The V gene is TRBV5-8, the J gene TRBJ1-3; possible D gene TRBD1, 6 bases. V lost 5 bases and J 4 bases, leaving 22 bases between the germline ends. CDR1 and CDR2 (germline): SGHTS, YDEGEE. The CDR3 spans 17 residues. CDR3 coding DNA: TGTGCCAGCAGTTTCCACCACAGGGAGACTTGGGGAAACACCATATATTTT. Its protein product is CASSFHHRETWGNTIYF.

The chain employs TRBV2 and TRBJ2-3; 8 bases are a match to TRBD1. The CDR3 extends over 13 amino acids. The ends lost 6 bases at V and 6 bases at J; junction bases unmatched: 5. Germline lookup yields CDR1 SNHLY and CDR2 FYNNEI. The CDR3: CASSLQGEDTQYF. DNA of the CDR3: TGTGCCAGCAGCTTACAGGGGGAGGATACGCAGTATTTT.

This chain connects TRBV6-5 to TRBJ1-1, with 9 bases fitting TRBD1. The germline V gene has CDR1 MNHEY and CDR2 SVGAGI. The junction had 8 bases not matched to a gene; V was cut back by 2 bases and J by 4 bases. The CDR3 is 16 amino acids. CDR3 amino acids: CASSYGTGSGVTEAFF. The CDR3 DNA sequence: TGTGCCAGCAGTTACGGGACAGGGAGTGGCGTCACTGAAGCTTTCTTT.

This clone was found once. This sequence joins TRBV28 and TRBJ2-4; TRBD2 matches at 12 bases. This CDR3 contains 17 residues. Germline CDR1 is MDHEN and CDR2 is SYDVKM. V lost 6 bases, J lost 6 bases, and 12 bases stayed unmatched. The DNA for the CDR3 is TGTGCCAGCAGCCCTGCGCTAGCGGGGGGGCCTGGAAACATTCAGTACTTC. It encodes CASSPALAGGPGNIQYF.

The rearrangement uses TRBV5-1 and TRBJ1-2; no definite D call. The germline V and J ends were trimmed by 2 bases and 4 bases, with 12 bases remaining between them. This CDR3 has 14 amino acids. In germline, CDR1 is SGHRS, CDR2 YFSETQ. This chain's CDR3 is CASSFGHGGYGYTF. CDR3 DNA: TGCGCCAGCAGCTTCGGCCACGGAGGCTATGGCTACACCTTC.

This chain joins TRBV4-3 and TRBJ1-4; D unclear. Germline-derived CDR1 and CDR2 are LGHNA and YSLEER. The CDR3 has 16 amino acids. The V and J ends lost 3 bases and 5 bases respectively, with 16 bases between them. CDR3 amino acids: CASSQTAGGQNEKLFF. In nucleotides, the CDR3 is TGCGCCAGCAGCCAGACCGCGGGAGGGCAAAATGAAAAACTGTTTTTT.

The chain employs TRBV6-5 and TRBJ1-2; 9 positions match TRBD1. Germline lookup yields CDR1 MNHEY and CDR2 SVGAGI. V lost 8 bases to trimming and J lost 5 bases; unmatched junction nucleotides: 9. CDR3 length: 14 amino acids. The CDR3 sequence is CASGDIQGAYGYTF. The CDR3 DNA reads TGTGCCAGCGGGGATATACAGGGGGCATATGGCTACACCTTC.

This clone was found once. This chain joins TRBV18 and TRBJ2-7; D is possibly TRBD2 (5 bases). The germline V and J ends were trimmed by 4 bases and 0 bases, with 10 bases remaining between them. Germline loops: CDR1 KGHSH, CDR2 LQKENI. This CDR3 has 14 amino acids. The CDR3 DNA reads TGTGCCAGCTCACGTGCGGGCGGCTCCTACGAGCAGTACTTC. Its translation: CASSRAGGSYEQYF.

This rearrangement joins TRBV4-2 to TRBJ2-1, with 8 bases aligning to TRBD2. V was clipped by 1 base and J by 12 bases; unmatched bases: 11. There are 15 residues in the CDR3. The germline gives CDR1 LGHNA, CDR2 YNFKEQ. In DNA, the CDR3 is TGTGCCAGCAGCCAAGCTTGGCGGGGGGACGTCGTGCAGTTCTTC. Protein: CASSQAWRGDVVQFF.

The chain carries TRBV7-2 and TRBJ2-3, with 7 bases lining up with TRBD1. Germline lookup yields CDR1 SGHTA and CDR2 FQGNSA. The V and J ends lost 1 base and 1 base, in that order; junction bases with no gene match: 14. The CDR3 runs 19 residues. The CDR3 bases are TGTGCCAGCAGCTTAGAGGGCCGACAGGGACATCTCGGCACAGATACGCAGTATTTT. This sequence encodes CASSLEGRQGHLGTDTQYF. The full variable domain, in which reference TRBV7-2 and TRBJ2-3 provide the parts outside the CDR3, is GAGVSQSPSNKVTEKGKDVELRCDPISGHTALYWYRQSLGQGLEFLIYFQGNSAPDKSGLPSDRFSAERTGGSVSTLTIQRTQQEDSAVYLCASSLEGRQGHLGTDTQYFGPGTRLTVL.